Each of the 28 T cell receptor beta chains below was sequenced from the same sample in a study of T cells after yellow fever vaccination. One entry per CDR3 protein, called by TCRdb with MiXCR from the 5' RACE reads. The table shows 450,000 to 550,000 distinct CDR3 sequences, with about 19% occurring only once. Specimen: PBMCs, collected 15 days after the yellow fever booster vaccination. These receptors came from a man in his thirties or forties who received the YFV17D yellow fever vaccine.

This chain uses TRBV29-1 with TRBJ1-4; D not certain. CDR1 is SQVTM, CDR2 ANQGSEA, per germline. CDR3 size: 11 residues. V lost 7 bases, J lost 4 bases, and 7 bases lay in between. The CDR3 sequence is CSAKRNEKLFF. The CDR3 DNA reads TGCAGCGCTAAGCGTAATGAAAAACTGTTTTTT.

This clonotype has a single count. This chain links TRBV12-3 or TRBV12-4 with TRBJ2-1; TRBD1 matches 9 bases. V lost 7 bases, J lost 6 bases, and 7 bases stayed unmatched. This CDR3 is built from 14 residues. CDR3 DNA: TGTGCCAGCAAGATACAGGGGGCTGGCAATGAGCAGTTCTTC. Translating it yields CASKIQGAGNEQFF.

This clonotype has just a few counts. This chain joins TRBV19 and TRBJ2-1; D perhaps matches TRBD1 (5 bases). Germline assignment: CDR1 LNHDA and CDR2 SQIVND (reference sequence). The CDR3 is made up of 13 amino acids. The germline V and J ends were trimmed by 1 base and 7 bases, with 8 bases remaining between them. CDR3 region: CASSIVAGNEQFF. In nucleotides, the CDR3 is TGTGCCAGTAGTATAGTGGCAGGGAATGAGCAGTTCTTC.

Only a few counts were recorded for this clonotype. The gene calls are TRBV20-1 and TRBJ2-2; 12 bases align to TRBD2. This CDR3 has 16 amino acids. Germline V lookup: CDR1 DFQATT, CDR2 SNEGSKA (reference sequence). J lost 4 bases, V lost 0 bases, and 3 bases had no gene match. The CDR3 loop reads CSARDMTSGSTGELFF. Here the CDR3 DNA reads TGCAGTGCTAGAGATATGACTAGCGGGAGCACCGGGGAGCTGTTTTTT.

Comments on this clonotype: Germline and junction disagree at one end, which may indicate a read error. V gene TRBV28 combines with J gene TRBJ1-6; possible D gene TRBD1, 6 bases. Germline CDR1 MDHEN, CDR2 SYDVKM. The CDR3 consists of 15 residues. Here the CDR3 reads CASTFLAQGNSPLHF. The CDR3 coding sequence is TGTGCAAGCACGTTCCTCGCACAGGGAAATTCACCCCTCCACTTT.

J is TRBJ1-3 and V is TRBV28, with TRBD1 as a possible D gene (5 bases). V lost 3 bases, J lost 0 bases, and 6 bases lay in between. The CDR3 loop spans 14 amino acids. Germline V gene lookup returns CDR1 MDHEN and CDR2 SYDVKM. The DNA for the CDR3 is TGTGCCAGCAGTTTTCAGGGCTCTGGAAACACCATATATTTT. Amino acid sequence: CASSFQGSGNTIYF.

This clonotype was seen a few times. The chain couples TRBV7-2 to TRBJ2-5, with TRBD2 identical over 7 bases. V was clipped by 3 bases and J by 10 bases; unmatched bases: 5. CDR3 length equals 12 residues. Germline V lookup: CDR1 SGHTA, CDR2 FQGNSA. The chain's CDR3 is CASSLWGGVQYF. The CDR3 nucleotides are TGTGCCAGCAGCTTGTGGGGGGGGGTCCAGTACTTC.

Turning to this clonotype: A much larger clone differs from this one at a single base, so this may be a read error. The CDR3 nucleotides are TGTGCCAGCAGTGATCGCGGGAGGGTCGAGCAGTACTTC. Its translation: CASSDRGRVEQYF. The chain joins TRBV6-1 to TRBJ2-7; 9 bases agree with TRBD2. The V segment lost 3 bases and the J segment 6 bases; nucleotides outside the gene matches: 3. CDR3 length: 13 amino acids. Germline loops: CDR1 MNHNS, CDR2 SASEGT.

The CDR3 nucleotides read TGCGCCAGCAATGCAGGGGGCGCCGCAGATACGCAGTATTTT. Its protein product is CASNAGGAADTQYF. The chain employs TRBV10-2 and TRBJ2-3, with 8 bases identical to TRBD1. Germline V CDR1 and CDR2: WSHSY, SAAADI. Germline trimming cut 7 bases from V and 4 bases from J; bases unmatched to any gene: 7. This CDR3 is built from 14 residues.

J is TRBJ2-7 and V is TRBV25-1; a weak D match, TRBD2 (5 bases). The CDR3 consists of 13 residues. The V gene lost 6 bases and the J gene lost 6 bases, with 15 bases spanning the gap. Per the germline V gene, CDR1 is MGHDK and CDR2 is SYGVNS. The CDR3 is CASRPKGGGEQYF. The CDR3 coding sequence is TGTGCCAGCAGACCAAAAGGAGGAGGCGAGCAGTACTTC.

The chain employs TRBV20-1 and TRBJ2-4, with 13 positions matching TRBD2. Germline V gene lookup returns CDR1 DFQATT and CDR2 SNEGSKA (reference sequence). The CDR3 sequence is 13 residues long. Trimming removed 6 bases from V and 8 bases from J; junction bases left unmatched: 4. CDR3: CSAWTSGSHIQYF. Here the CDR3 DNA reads TGCAGTGCCTGGACTAGCGGGAGTCACATTCAGTACTTC.

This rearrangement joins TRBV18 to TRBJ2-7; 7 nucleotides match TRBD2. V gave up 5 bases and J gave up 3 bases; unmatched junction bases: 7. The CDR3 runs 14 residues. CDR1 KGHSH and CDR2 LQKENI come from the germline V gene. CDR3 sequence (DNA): TGTGCCAGCTCAGGGGGGGGAACAGGCTACGAGCAGTACTTC. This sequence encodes CASSGGGTGYEQYF.

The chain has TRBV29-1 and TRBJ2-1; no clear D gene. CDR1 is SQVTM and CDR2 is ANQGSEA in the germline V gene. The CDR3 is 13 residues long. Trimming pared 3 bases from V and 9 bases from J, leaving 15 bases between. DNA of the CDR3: TGCAGCGTTGAGGCTGTCCGGCCCACTGAGCAGTTCTTC. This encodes CSVEAVRPTEQFF.

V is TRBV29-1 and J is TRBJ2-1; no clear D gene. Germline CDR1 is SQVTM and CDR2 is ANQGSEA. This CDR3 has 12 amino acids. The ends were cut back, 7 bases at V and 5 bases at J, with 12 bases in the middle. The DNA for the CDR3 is TGCAGCGCCTCCGGTACCGACAATGAGCAGTTCTTC. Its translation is CSASGTDNEQFF.

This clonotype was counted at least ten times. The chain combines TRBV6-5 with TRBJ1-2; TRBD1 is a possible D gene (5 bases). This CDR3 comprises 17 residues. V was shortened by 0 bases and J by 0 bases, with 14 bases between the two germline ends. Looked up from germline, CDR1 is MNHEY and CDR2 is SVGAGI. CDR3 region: CASSYSDYRSTNYGYTF. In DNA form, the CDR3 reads TGTGCCAGCAGTTACTCGGATTACAGGAGTACTAACTATGGCTACACCTTC.

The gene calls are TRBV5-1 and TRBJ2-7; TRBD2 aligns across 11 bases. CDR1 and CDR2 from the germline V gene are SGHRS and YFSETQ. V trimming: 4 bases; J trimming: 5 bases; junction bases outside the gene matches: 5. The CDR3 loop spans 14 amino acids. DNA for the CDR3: TGCGCCAGCAGCCTTAGCGGGAGGGGCGACGAGCAGTACTTC. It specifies CASSLSGRGDEQYF.

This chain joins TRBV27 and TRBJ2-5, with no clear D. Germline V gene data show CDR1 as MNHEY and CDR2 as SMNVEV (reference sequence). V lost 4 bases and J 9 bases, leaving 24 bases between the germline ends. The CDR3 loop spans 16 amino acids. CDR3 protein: CASSSKTWAIPTAQYF. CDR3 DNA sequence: TGTGCCAGCAGTTCTAAGACTTGGGCTATTCCAACGGCCCAGTACTTC.

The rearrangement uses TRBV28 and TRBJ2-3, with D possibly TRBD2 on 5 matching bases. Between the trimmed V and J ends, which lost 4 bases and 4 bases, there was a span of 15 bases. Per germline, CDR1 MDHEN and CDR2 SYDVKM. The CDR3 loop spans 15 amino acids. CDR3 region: CASSSPSRTADTQYF. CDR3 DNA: TGTGCCAGCAGTTCCCCTAGCCGTACGGCAGATACGCAGTATTTT.

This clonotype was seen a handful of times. The CDR3 region has the DNA TGCAGTGCTAGCGGGATGAGCTCCTACAATGAGCAGTTCTTC. This gives the protein CSASGMSSYNEQFF. The chain employs TRBV20-1 and TRBJ2-1; weak D call: TRBD2 (5 bases). Trimming took 3 bases from V and 0 from J, leaving 9 bases between them. The germline V gene encodes CDR1 DFQATT and CDR2 SNEGSKA (reference sequence). This CDR3 contains 14 residues.

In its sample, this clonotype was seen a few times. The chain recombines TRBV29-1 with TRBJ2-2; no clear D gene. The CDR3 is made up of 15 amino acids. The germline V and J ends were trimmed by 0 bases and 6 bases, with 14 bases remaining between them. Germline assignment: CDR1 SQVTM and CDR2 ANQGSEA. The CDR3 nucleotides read TGCAGCGTTGAAGATCATAGGGTCGGCGCCGGGGAGCTGTTTTTT. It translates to CSVEDHRVGAGELFF.

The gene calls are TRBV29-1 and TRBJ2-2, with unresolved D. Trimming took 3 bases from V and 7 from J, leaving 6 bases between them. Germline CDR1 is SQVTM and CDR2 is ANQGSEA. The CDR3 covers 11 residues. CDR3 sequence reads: CSVDRNGELFF. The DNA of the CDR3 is TGCAGCGTTGATCGGAACGGGGAGCTGTTTTTT.

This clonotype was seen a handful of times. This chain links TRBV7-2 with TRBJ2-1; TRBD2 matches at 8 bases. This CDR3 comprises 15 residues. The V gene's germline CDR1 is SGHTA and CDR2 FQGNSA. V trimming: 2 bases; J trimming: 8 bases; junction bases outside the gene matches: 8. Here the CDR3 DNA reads TGTGCCAGCAGCTTAATGGGACTAGGAGTTGATGAGCAGTTCTTC. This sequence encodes CASSLMGLGVDEQFF.

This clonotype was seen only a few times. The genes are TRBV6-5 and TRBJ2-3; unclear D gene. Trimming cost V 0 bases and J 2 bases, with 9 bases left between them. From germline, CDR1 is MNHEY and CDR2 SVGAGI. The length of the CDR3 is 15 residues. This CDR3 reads CASSYSSPTTDTQYF. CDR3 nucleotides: TGTGCCAGCAGTTACTCCTCCCCTACCACAGATACGCAGTATTTT.

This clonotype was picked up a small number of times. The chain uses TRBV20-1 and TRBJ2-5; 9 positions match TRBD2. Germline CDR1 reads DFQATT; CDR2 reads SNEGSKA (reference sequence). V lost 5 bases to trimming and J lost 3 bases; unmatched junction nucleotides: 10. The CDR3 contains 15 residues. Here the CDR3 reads CSAPPLAGPEETQYF. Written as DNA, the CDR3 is TGCAGTGCTCCCCCCCTAGCGGGGCCCGAAGAGACCCAGTACTTC.

The DNA of the CDR3 is TGCGCCAGCAGCCAAGGGGGGACCGGGGAGCTGTTTTTT. It specifies CASSQGGTGELFF. The chain combines TRBV4-3 with TRBJ2-2, with D perhaps being TRBD1 or TRBD2 (5 bases each). V was pared by 1 base and J by 5 bases, with 5 bases between. The CDR3 length is 13 residues. CDR1 and CDR2 (germline): LGHNA, YSLEER.

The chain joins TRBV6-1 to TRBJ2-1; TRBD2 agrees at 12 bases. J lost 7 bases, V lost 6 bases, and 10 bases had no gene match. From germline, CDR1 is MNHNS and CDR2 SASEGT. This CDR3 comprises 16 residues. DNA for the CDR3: TGTGCCAGCAGACCCCAGACTAGCGGGAGAAGTAATGAGCAGTTCTTC. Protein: CASRPQTSGRSNEQFF.

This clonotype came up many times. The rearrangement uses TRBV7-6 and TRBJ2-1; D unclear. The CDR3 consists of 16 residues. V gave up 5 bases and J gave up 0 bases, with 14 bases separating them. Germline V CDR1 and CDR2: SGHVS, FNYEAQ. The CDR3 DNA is TGTGCCAGCAGCCCTCTAGTACAGAGCTCCTACAATGAGCAGTTCTTC. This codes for CASSPLVQSSYNEQFF.

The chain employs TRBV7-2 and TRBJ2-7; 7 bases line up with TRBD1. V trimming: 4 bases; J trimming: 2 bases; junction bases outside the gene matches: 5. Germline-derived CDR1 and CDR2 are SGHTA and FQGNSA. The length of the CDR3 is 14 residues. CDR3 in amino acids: CASSSRQGPYEQYF. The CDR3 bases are TGTGCCAGCAGCTCACGACAGGGCCCCTACGAGCAGTACTTC.